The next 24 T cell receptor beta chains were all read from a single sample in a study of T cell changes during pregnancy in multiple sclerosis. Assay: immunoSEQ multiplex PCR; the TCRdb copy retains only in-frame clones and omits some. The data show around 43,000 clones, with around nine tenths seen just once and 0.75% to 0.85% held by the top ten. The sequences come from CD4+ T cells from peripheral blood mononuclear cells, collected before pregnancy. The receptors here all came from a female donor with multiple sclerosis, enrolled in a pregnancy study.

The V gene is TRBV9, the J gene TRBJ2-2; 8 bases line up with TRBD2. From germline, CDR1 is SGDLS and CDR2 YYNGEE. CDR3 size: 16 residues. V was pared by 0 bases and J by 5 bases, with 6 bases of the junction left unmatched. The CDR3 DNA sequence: TGTGCCAGCAGCGTAGCGGGAGCGGGAGTTACCGGGGAGCTGTTTTTT. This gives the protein CASSVAGAGVTGELFF. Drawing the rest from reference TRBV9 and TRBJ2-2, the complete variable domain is DSGVTQTPKHLITATGQRVTLRCSPRSGDLSVYWYQQSLDQGLQFLIQYYNGEERAKGNILERFSAQQFPDLHSELNLSSLELGDSALYFCASSVAGAGVTGELFFGEGSRLTVL.

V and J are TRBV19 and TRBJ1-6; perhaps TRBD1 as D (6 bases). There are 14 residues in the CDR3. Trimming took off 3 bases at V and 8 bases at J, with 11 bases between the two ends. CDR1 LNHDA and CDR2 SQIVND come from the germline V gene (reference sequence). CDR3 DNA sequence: TGTGCCAGTAGTATCACAGGGAGTCATTCACCCCTCCACTTT. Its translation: CASSITGSHSPLHF.

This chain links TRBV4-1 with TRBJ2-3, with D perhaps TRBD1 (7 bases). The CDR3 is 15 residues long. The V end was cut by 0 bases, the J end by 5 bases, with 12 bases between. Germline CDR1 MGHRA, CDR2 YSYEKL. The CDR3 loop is CASSQDYRGGDTQYF. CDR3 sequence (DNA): TGCGCCAGCAGCCAAGATTACAGGGGAGGAGATACGCAGTATTTT.

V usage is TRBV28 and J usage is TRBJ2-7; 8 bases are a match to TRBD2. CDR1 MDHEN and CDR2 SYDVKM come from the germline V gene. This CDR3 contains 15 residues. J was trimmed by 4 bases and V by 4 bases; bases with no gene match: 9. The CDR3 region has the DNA TGTGCCAGCAGTTCCGCCGGACTAGCTGCTTACGAGCAGTACTTC. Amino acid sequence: CASSSAGLAAYEQYF.

The CDR3 nucleotides are TGCAGCGTTGCGGATTTAGCGGGGCCAGATACGCAGTATTTT. It encodes CSVADLAGPDTQYF. This chain connects TRBV29-1 to TRBJ2-3; TRBD2 agrees at 8 bases. CDR3 length: 14 amino acids. V shed 4 bases and J 4 bases; nucleotides not matched to a gene: 7. Germline V lookup: CDR1 SQVTM, CDR2 ANQGSEA.

The CDR3 bases are TGTGCCATCAGCCCCAAAGGCAGTAAGCGAAGTAAAGCTCTTGAAAATGAGCAGTTCTTC. This encodes CAISPKGSKRSKALENEQFF. This sequence joins TRBV10-3 and TRBJ2-1, with D unresolved. Trimming left V 6 bases short and J 7 bases short, with 34 bases between. The CDR3 length is 20 residues. Germline V lookup: CDR1 ENHRY, CDR2 SYGVKD.

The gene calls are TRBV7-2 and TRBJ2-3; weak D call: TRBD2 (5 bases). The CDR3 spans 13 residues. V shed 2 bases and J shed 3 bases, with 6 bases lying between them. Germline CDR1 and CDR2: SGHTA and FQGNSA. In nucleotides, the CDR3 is TGTGCCAGCAGCTTACCGGGGACAGATACGCAGTATTTT. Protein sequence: CASSLPGTDTQYF.

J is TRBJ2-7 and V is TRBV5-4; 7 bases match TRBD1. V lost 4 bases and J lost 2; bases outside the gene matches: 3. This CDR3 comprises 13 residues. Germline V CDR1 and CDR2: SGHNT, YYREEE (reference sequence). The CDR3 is CASSADRPYEQYF. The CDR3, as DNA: TGTGCCAGCAGCGCGGACAGGCCCTACGAGCAGTACTTC.

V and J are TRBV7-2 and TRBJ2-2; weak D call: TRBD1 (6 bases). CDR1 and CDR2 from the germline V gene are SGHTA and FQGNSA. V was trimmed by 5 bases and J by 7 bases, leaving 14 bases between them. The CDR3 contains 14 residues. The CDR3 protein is CASSPQGLSGELFF. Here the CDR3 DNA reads TGTGCCAGCAGCCCCCAGGGGCTGAGCGGGGAGCTGTTTTTT.

The CDR3 DNA reads as TGCGCCAGCAGCCAAGATCTTAATAGCAATCAGCCCCAGCATTTT. This translates into CASSQDLNSNQPQHF. The chain carries TRBV4-3 and TRBJ1-5; D unresolved. V gave up 0 bases and J gave up 0 bases, with 6 bases separating them. The germline gives CDR1 LGHNA, CDR2 YSLEER. The CDR3 has 15 amino acids.

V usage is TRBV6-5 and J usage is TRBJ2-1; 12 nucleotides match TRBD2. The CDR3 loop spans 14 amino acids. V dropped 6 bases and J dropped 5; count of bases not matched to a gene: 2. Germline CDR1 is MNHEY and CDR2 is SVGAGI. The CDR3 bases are TGTGCCAGCAGCTGGACTAGCGGGGACAATGAGCAGTTCTTC. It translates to CASSWTSGDNEQFF.

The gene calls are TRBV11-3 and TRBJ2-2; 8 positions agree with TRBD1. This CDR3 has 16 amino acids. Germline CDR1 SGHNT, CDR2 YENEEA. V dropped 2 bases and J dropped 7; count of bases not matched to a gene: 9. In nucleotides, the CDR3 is TGTGCCAGCAGCTTACAGTCGACAGGGGCAAGCGGGGAGCTGTTTTTT. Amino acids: CASSLQSTGASGELFF.

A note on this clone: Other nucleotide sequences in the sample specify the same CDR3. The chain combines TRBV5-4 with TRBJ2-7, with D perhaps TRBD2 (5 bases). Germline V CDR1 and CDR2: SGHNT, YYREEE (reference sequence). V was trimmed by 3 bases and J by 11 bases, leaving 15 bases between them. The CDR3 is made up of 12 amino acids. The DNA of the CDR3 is TGTGCCAGCAGCTCCGGTGGTACCGGGGAGTACTTC. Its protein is CASSSGGTGEYF.

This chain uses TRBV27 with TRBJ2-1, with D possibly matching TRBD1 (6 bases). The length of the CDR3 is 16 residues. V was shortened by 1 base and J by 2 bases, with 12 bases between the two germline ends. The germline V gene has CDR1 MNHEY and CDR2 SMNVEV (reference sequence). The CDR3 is CASSLYYRAPYNEQFF. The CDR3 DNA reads TGTGCCAGCAGTTTATATTACAGGGCGCCCTACAATGAGCAGTTCTTC.

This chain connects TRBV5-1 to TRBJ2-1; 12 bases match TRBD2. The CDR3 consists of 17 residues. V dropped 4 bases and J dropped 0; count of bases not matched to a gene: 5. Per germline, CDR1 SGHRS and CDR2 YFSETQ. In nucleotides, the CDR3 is TGCGCCAGCAGCACCGGACTAGCGGGGCCCTCCTACAATGAGCAGTTCTTC. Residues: CASSTGLAGPSYNEQFF.

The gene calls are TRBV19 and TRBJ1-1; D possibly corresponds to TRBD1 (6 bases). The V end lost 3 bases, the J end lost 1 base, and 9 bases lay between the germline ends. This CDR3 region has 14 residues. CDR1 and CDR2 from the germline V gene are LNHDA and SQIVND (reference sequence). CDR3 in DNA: TGTGCCAGTAGTATGACAGGCAGGAACACTGAAGCTTTCTTT. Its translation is CASSMTGRNTEAFF.

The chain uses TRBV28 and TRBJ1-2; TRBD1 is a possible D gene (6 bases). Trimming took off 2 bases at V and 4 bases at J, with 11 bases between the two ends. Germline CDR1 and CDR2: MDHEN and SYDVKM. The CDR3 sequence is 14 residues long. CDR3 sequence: CASSLGGRVYGYTF. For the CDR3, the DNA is TGTGCCAGCAGTTTAGGGGGCAGGGTCTATGGCTACACCTTC.

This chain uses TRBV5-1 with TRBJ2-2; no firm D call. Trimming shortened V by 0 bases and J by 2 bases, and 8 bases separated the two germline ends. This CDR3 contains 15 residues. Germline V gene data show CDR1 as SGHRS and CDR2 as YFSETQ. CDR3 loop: CASSLDGPNTGELFF. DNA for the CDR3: TGCGCCAGCAGCTTGGACGGTCCCAACACCGGGGAGCTGTTTTTT.

The CDR3 protein is CASSMILAGSQETQYF. The CDR3 nucleotides read TGTGCCAGCAGTATGATACTAGCGGGGTCCCAAGAGACCCAGTACTTC. This chain joins TRBV28 and TRBJ2-5; TRBD2 aligns across 10 bases. CDR1 and CDR2 from the germline V gene are MDHEN and SYDVKM. This CDR3 comprises 16 residues. V was pared by 5 bases and J by 1 base, with 7 bases of the junction left unmatched.

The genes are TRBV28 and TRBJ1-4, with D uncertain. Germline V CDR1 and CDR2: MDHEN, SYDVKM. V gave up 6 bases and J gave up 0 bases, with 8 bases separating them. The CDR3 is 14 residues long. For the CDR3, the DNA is TGTGCCAGCAGCTGGGCTGCAACTAATGAAAAACTGTTTTTT. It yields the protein CASSWAATNEKLFF.

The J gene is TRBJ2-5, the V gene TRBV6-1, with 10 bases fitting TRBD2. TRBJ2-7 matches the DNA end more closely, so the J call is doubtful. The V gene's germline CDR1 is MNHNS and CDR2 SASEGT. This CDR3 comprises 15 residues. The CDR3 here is CASNPSGSPSYEQYF. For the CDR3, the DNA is TGTGCCAGCAACCCTAGCGGGAGCCCATCCTACGAGCAGTACTTC.

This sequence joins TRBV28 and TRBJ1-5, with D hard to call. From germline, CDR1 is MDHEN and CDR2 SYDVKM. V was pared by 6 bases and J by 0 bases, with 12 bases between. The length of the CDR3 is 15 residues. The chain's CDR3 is CASSYRLDSNQPQHF. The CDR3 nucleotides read TGTGCCAGCAGCTACCGTTTAGATAGCAATCAGCCCCAGCATTTT.

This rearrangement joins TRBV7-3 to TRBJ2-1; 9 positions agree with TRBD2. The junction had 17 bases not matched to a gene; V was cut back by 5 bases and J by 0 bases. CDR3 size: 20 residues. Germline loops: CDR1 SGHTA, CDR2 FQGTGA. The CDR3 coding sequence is TGTGCCAGCAGCACGCCAGGAGCTAGCGGGACACGAAGCTCCTACAATGAGCAGTTCTTC. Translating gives CASSTPGASGTRSSYNEQFF.

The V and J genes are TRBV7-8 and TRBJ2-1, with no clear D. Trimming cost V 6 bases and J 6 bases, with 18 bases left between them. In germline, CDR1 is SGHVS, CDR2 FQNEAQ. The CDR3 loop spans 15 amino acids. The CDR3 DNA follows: TGTGCCAGCAGAGCCGATTTCGAACTCCGCAATGAGCAGTTCTTC. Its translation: CASRADFELRNEQFF.